These T cell receptor beta chains were read from a single sample in a study of shared clonotypes between healthy human individuals. Repertoires were generated with immunoSEQ multiplex PCR, while TCRdb's copy carries only in-frame clones and drops some. Counted here are some 2 million clones, just under 95% occurring once; the ten biggest clones make up 1.1%. Sequenced input: naive CD8+ T cells sorted from blood. The receptors come from a man aged 18 to 29 in good health. Each CDR3 is given with its conserved first and last residue. D genes are given only for firm matches. Some rows have no size entry. The others give once, few or many, or a class for an expanded clone.

TRBV4-1	NA	TRBJ2-6	NA	CASSQDDPGVGSGANVLTF	TGCGCCAGCAGCCAAGATGATCCGGGAGTGGGCTCTGGGGCCAACGTCCTGACTTTC
TRBV7-2	NA	TRBJ2-3	NA	CASSLATDTQYF	TGTGCCAGCAGCTTGGCTACAGATACGCAGTATTTT
TRBV30	NA	TRBJ1-4	once	CAWSVVQNEKLFF	TGTGCCTGGAGTGTTGTGCAGAATGAAAAACTGTTTTTT
TRBV11-2	NA	TRBJ2-5	NA	CASSFVGAGPETQYF	TGTGCCAGCAGCTTTGTCGGGGCAGGGCCGGAGACCCAGTACTTC
TRBV5-6	TRBD2	TRBJ2-1	NA	CASSLASGRNEQFF	TGTGCCAGCAGCTTAGCTAGCGGGAGGAATGAGCAGTTCTTC
TRBV29-1	NA	TRBJ2-7	once	CSARSDGYEQYF	TGCAGCGCCCGATCGGACGGCTACGAGCAGTACTTC
TRBV4-1	TRBD2	TRBJ2-5	NA	CASSQWGGGALETQYF	TGCGCCAGCAGCCAATGGGGCGGGGGGGCTTTGGAGACCCAGTACTTC
TRBV6-5	NA	TRBJ2-2	NA	CASSWGQANTGELFF	TGTGCCAGCAGTTGGGGGCAGGCGAACACCGGGGAGCTGTTTTTT
TRBV30	NA	TRBJ1-4	NA	CAWSLGEKLFF	TGTGCCTGGAGTCTAGGTGAAAAACTGTTTTTT
TRBV30	TRBD2	TRBJ2-7	NA	CAWSVTGRNEQYF	TGTGCCTGGAGTGTAACCGGGAGGAACGAGCAGTACTTC
TRBV6-5	TRBD2	TRBJ2-7	NA	CASSPLAGRNEQYF	TGTGCCAGCAGTCCACTAGCGGGACGGAACGAGCAGTACTTC
TRBV28	TRBD1	TRBJ1-1	NA	CASSLWGTGEMNTEAFF	TGTGCCAGCAGTTTATGGGGGACAGGGGAAATGAACACTGAAGCTTTCTTT
TRBV5-6	NA	TRBJ2-7	NA	CASSLAEENYEQYF	TGTGCCAGCAGCTTGGCCGAGGAAAACTACGAGCAGTACTTC
TRBV7-8	NA	TRBJ2-2	NA	CASSLSLAGYTGELFF	TGTGCCAGCAGCTTATCTCTCGCGGGATACACCGGGGAGCTGTTTTTT
TRBV10-2	NA	TRBJ2-1	NA	CASVGGTGINEQFF	TGCGCCAGCGTGGGGGGGACAGGAATCAATGAGCAGTTCTTC
TRBV5-4	TRBD1	TRBJ1-2	NA	CASSLRDRDYGYTF	TGTGCCAGCAGCTTGCGGGACAGGGACTATGGCTACACCTTC
TRBV18	TRBD2	TRBJ2-5	NA	CASSPPVTSGVFETQYF	TGTGCCAGCTCACCACCGGTGACTAGCGGGGTTTTCGAGACCCAGTACTTC
TRBV27	NA	TRBJ2-3	NA	CASSLSIQNGPADTQYF	TGTGCCAGCAGTTTATCGATACAGAATGGGCCTGCAGATACGCAGTATTTT
TRBV27	NA	TRBJ2-5	NA	CASSSPLGRGVETQYF	TGTGCCAGCAGTTCGCCTTTGGGGCGCGGGGTGGAGACCCAGTACTTC
TRBV30	NA	TRBJ2-1	NA	CAWSGGASEQFF	TGTGCCTGGAGTGGGGGGGCATCTGAGCAGTTCTTC
TRBV11-2	TRBD1	TRBJ1-1	NA	CASSSTGGANTEAFF	TGTGCCAGCAGCTCTACAGGGGGCGCGAACACTGAAGCTTTCTTT
TRBV27	NA	TRBJ1-2	NA	CASSYGRSNYGYTF	TGTGCCAGCAGTTACGGACGTTCTAACTATGGCTACACCTTC
TRBV4-1	NA	TRBJ2-3	NA	CASSHQRLSTDTQYF	TGCGCCAGCAGCCACCAGCGGCTAAGCACAGATACGCAGTATTTT
TRBV4-1	TRBD1	TRBJ2-7	NA	CASSPSPGQGAYEQYF	TGCGCCAGCAGCCCCTCACCGGGACAGGGGGCCTACGAGCAGTACTTC
TRBV4-2	TRBD1	TRBJ1-4	NA	CASSQVPTGFEKLFF	TGTGCCAGCAGCCAAGTTCCGACAGGGTTTGAAAAACTGTTTTTT
TRBV14	TRBD2	TRBJ2-1	NA	CASSPTSGGYNEQFF	TGTGCCAGCAGCCCAACTAGCGGGGGTTACAATGAGCAGTTCTTC
TRBV9	NA	TRBJ1-2	NA	CASSVGRTYGYTF	TGTGCCAGCAGCGTAGGACGGACGTATGGCTACACCTTC
TRBV19	NA	TRBJ2-3	once	CASSIGWGKDTQYF	TGTGCCAGTAGTATCGGTTGGGGAAAAGATACGCAGTATTTT
TRBV11-2	TRBD2	TRBJ2-7	NA	CASSLLAGGLEQYF	TGTGCCAGCAGCTTGCTAGCGGGGGGTTTGGAGCAGTACTTC
TRBV5-1	NA	TRBJ2-7	NA	CASSPDSYEQYF	TGCGCCAGCAGCCCGGATTCCTACGAGCAGTACTTC
TRBV6-1	TRBD1	TRBJ2-7	NA	CASSEGGTGFYEQYF	TGTGCCAGCAGTGAAGGTGGGACAGGGTTCTACGAGCAGTACTTC
TRBV7-6	TRBD1	TRBJ2-1	NA	CASSSTGVHEQFF	TGTGCCAGCAGCTCAACAGGGGTCCATGAGCAGTTCTTC
TRBV27	NA	TRBJ2-7	NA	CASSLGPGTYEQYF	TGTGCCAGCAGTTTAGGGCCAGGGACCTACGAGCAGTACTTC
TRBV27	TRBD2	TRBJ2-1	NA	CASSTGTSGGEQFF	TGTGCCAGCAGTACCGGGACTAGCGGGGGGGAGCAGTTCTTC
TRBV4-1	NA	TRBJ1-2	NA	CASSPTRDLQAGGYTF	TGCGCCAGCAGCCCCACTCGGGACCTCCAAGCGGGCGGCTACACCTTC
TRBV4-1	TRBD2	TRBJ2-2	NA	CASSPLAGANTGELFF	TGCGCCAGCAGCCCTCTAGCGGGAGCTAACACCGGGGAGCTGTTTTTT
TRBV7-9	NA	TRBJ2-3	once	CASSLVSTDTQYF	TGTGCCAGCAGCTTAGTATCGACGGATACGCAGTATTTT
TRBV6-1	TRBD1	TRBJ1-3	once	CASRAQGNSGNTIYF	TGTGCCAGCAGGGCACAGGGGAACTCTGGAAACACCATATATTTT
TRBV4-3	NA	TRBJ2-3	NA	CASSQDGIFRTDTQYF	TGCGCCAGCAGCCAAGATGGTATTTTCCGCACAGATACGCAGTATTTT